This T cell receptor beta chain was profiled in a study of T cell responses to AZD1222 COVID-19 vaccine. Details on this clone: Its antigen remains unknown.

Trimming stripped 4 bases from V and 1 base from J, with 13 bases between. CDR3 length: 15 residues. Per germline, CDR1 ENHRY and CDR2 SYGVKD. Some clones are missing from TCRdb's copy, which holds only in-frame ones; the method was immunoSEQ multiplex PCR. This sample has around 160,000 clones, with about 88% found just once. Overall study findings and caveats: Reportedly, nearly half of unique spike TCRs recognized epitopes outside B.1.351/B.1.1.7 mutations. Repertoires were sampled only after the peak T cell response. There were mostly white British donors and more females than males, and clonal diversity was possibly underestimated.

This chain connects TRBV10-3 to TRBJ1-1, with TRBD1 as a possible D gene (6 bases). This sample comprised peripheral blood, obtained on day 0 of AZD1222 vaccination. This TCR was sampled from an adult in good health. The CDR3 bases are TGTGCCATCAGTGCTCCGGACAGCCGGAACACTGAAGCTTTCTTT. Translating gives CAISAPDSRNTEAFF.